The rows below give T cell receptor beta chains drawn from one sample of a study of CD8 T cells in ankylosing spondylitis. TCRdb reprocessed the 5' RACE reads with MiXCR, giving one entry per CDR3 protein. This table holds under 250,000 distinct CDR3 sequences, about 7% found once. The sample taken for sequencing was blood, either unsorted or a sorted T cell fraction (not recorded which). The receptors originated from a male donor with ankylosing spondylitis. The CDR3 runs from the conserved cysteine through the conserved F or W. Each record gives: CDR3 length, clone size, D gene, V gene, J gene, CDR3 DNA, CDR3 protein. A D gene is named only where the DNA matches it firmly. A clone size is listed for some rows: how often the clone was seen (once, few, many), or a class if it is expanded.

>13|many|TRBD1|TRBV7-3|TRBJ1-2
TGTGCCAGCAGCTCCTCAGGGGGTGGAGGCTACACCTTC
CASSSSGGGGYTF
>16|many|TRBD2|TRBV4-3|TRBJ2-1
TGCGCCAGCAGCCAAACCCCGGGACTAGGAGGCAATGAGCAGTTCTTC
CASSQTPGLGGNEQFF
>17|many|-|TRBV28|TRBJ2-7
TGTGCCAGCAGTCAACGGAACAGGGTTGAGAGTTCCTACGAGCAGTACTTC
CASSQRNRVESSYEQYF
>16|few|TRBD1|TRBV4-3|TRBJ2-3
TGCGCCAGCAGCCAACCCAGGACAGGGGTTAAAGATACGCAGTATTTT
CASSQPRTGVKDTQYF
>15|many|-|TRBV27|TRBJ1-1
TGTGCCAGCAGTACGCGGGGCTCCACGAACACTGAAGCTTTCTTT
CASSTRGSTNTEAFF
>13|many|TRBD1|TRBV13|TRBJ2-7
TGTGCCAGCAGCTTATGGACAGGGGACGAGCAGTACTTC
CASSLWTGDEQYF
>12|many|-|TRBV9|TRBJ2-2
TGTGCCAGCAGCGTAGAACCCGGGGAGCTGTTTTTT
CASSVEPGELFF
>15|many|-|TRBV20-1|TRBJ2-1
TGCAGTGCTAGGGGTGGGCGGAGCTCCTACAATGAGCAGTTCTTC
CSARGGRSSYNEQFF
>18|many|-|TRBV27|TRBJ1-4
TGTGCCAGCAGTTTATTAGTGAGGGGTCTACTCCGTAATGAAAAACTGTTTTTT
CASSLLVRGLLRNEKLFF
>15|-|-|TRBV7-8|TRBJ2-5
TGTGCCAGCAGCTCCTCGACAGAAATGGAAGAGACCCAGTACTTC
CASSSSTEMEETQYF
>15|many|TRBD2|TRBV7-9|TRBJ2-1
TGTGCCGGCAGCCTGGCGGGAGGGGTCTACAATGAGCAGTTCTTC
CAGSLAGGVYNEQFF
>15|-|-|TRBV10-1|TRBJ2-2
TGCGCCAGCAGTGTTTTATTACGGGGCACCGGGGAGCTGTTTTTT
CASSVLLRGTGELFF
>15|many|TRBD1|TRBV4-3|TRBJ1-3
TGCGCCAGCAGCCCTGGGACAGGGGATGGAAACACCATATATTTT
CASSPGTGDGNTIYF
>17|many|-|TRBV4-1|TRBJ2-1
TGCGCCAGCAGCCAAGGGGCTGGGCAGAACTCCTACAATGAGCAGTTCTTC
CASSQGAGQNSYNEQFF
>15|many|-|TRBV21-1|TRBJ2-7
TGTGCCAGCAACTTGGACAGGGGGTCGGACCACGAGCAGTACTTC
CASNLDRGSDHEQYF
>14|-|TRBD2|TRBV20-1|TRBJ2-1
TGCAGTGCTTCTAAGACTAGCCCCTACAATGAGCAGTTCTTC
CSASKTSPYNEQFF
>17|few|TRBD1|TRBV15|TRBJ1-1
TGTGCCACCAGCAGAGATAGCAGGGGGCGAAGGAACACTGAAGCTTTCTTT
CATSRDSRGRRNTEAFF
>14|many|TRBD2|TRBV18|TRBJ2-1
TGTGCCAGCTCAGGATTAGCGGGAGACAATGAGCAGTTCTTC
CASSGLAGDNEQFF
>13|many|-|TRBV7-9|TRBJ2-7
TGTGCCAGTGCATCGGGACTCCGCTACGAGCAGTACTTC
CASASGLRYEQYF
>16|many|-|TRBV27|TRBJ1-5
TGTGCCAGCAGTTTAGGGGCAGAAATAGGCAATCAGCCCCAGCATTTT
CASSLGAEIGNQPQHF
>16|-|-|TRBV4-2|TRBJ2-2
TGTGCCAGCAGCCGGGACTTCCCCCCGAACACCGGGGAGCTGTTTTTT
CASSRDFPPNTGELFF
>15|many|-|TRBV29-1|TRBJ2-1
TGCAGCGTTGTCGGGAGTGAGGGCCGTTACAATGAGCAGTTCTTC
CSVVGSEGRYNEQFF
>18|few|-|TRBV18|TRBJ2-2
TGTGCCAGCTCACCAAACAGCGGAACAACAGCCTTCACCGGGGAGCTGTTTTTT
CASSPNSGTTAFTGELFF
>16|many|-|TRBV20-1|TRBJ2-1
TGCAGTGCTAGAGCAGATAGGAGCGGGCGGAACAATGAGCAGTTCTTC
CSARADRSGRNNEQFF
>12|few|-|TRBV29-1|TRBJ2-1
TGCAGCGTTGAAGAGGGGCAACGGGAGCAGTTCTTC
CSVEEGQREQFF
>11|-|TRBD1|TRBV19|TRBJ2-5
TGTGCCACCGGGACAGCTTGGACCCAGTACTTC
CATGTAWTQYF
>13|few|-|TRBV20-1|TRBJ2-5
TGCAGTGCCAAGGGGGGTGTGGGAGAGACCCAGTACTTC
CSAKGGVGETQYF
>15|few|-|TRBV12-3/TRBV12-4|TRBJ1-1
TGTGCCAGCAGTTTATCCCAGGGGATGAACACTGAAGCTTTCTTT
CASSLSQGMNTEAFF
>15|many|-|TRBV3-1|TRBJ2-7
TGTGCCAGCAGCCAAGGACCGGGACTCGGCTACGAGCAGTACTTC
CASSQGPGLGYEQYF
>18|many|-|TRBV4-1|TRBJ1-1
TGCGCCAGCAGCCAAGGCTTAGGGGGGTTCTCCATGAACACTGAAGCTTTCTTT
CASSQGLGGFSMNTEAFF